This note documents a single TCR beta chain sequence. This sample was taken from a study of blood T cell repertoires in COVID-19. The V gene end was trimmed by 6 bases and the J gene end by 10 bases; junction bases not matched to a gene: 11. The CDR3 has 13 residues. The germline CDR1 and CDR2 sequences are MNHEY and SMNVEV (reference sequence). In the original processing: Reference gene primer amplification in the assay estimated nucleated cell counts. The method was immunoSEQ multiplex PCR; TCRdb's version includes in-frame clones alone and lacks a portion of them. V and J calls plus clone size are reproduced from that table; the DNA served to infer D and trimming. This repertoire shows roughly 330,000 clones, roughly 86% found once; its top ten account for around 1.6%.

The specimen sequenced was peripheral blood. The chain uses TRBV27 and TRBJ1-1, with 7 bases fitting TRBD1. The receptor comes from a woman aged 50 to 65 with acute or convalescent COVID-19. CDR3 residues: CASRLPPGGRAFF. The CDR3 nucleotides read TGTGCCAGCAGATTGCCCCCAGGGGGACGAGCTTTCTTT.